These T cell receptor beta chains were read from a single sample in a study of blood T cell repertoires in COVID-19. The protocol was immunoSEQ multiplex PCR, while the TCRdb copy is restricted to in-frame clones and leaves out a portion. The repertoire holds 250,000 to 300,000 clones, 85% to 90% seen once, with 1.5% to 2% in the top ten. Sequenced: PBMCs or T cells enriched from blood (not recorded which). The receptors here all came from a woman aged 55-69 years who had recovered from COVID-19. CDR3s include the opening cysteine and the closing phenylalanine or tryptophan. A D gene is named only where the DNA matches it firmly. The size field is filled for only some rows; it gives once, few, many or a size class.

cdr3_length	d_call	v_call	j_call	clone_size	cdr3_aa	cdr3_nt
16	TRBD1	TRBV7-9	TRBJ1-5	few	CASSLGAGGGNQPQHF	TGTGCCAGCAGCTTAGGGGCAGGGGGCGGCAATCAGCCCCAGCATTTT
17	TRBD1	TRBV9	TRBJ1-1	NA	CASSVGTTGGPNTEAFF	TGTGCCAGCAGCGTAGGGACCACAGGGGGCCCGAACACTGAAGCTTTCTTT
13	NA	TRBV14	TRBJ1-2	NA	CASSQVQVEAGTF	TGTGCCAGCAGCCAGGTTCAGGTCGAAGCAGGCACCTTC
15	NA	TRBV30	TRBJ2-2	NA	CAWSPLAGSTGELFF	TGTGCCTGGAGTCCTCTGGCGGGAAGCACCGGGGAGCTGTTTTTT
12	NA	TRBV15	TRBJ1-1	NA	CATSEGWTEAFF	TGTGCCACCAGTGAGGGTTGGACTGAAGCTTTCTTT
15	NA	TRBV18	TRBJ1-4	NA	CASSPRGATNEKLFF	TGTGCCAGCTCACCCCGGGGAGCAACTAATGAAAAACTGTTTTTT
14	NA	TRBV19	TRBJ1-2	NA	CASRVLGAGDGYTF	TGTGCCAGTAGAGTTCTAGGAGCAGGGGATGGCTACACCTTC
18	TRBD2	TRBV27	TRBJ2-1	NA	CASSLSGTSGRRYNEQFF	TGTGCCAGCAGTTTATCTGGGACTAGCGGGAGGAGGTACAATGAGCAGTTCTTC
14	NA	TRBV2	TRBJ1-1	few	CASSVVGRGTEAFF	TGTGCCAGCAGTGTCGTGGGTCGAGGAACTGAAGCTTTCTTT
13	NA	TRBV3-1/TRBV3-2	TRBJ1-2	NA	CASSRQAQRGYTF	TGTGCCAGCAGCCGACAGGCCCAACGCGGCTACACCTTC
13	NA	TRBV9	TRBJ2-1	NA	CASGRGSWNEQFF	TGTGCGAGCGGCCGGGGGAGCTGGAATGAGCAGTTCTTC
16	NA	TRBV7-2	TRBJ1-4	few	CASSAGTSLTNEKLFF	TGTGCCAGCAGCGCAGGGACAAGCCTAACTAATGAAAAACTGTTTTTT
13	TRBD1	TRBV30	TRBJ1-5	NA	CAWPDRGAQPQHF	TGTGCCTGGCCGGACAGGGGGGCTCAGCCCCAGCATTTT
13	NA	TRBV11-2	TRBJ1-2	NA	CASSATGTNGYTF	TGTGCCAGCAGCGCCACAGGTACGAATGGCTACACCTTC
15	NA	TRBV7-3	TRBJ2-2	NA	CASGRGTGNTGELFF	TGTGCCAGCGGAAGGGGGACGGGGAACACCGGGGAGCTGTTTTTT
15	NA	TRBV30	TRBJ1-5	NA	CAWSVLGQLNQPQHF	TGTGCCTGGAGTGTACTGGGGCAGCTTAATCAGCCCCAGCATTTT
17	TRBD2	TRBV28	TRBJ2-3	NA	CASSLWTSGSSTDTQYF	TGTGCCAGCAGTTTATGGACTAGCGGGAGTAGCACAGATACGCAGTATTTT
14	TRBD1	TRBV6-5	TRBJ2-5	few	CASSDDRGTETQYF	TGTGCCAGCTCAGATGACAGGGGTACAGAGACCCAGTACTTC
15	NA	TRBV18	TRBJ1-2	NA	CASSPQDSSGDGYTF	TGTGCCAGCTCACCACAAGATAGTTCGGGGGATGGCTACACCTTC
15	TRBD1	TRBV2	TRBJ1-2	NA	CASSPRTGINYGYTF	TGTGCCAGCAGCCCAAGGACAGGGATTAACTATGGCTACACCTTC
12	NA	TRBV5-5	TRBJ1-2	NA	CASSLRVDGYTF	TGTGCCAGCAGCTTGAGAGTGGATGGCTACACCTTC
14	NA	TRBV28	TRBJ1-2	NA	CASSSLWGVGGYTF	TGTGCCAGCAGCTCCCTTTGGGGGGTGGGAGGCTACACCTTC
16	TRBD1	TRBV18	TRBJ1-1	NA	CASSPETGLKVAEAFF	TGTGCCAGCTCACCAGAGACAGGGTTAAAAGTCGCTGAAGCTTTCTTT
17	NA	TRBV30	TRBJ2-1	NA	CAWSILPRVRYYNEQFF	TGTGCCTGGAGTATACTCCCGCGGGTTCGGTACTACAATGAGCAGTTCTTC
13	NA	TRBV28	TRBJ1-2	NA	CASSALVAYGYTF	TGTGCCAGCAGTGCGCTTGTTGCGTATGGCTACACCTTC
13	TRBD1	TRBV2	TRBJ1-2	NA	CASSELLQDRGNF	TGTGCCAGCAGTGAGTTGCTACAGGACAGGGGAAACTTC
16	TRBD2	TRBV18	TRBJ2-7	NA	CASSPGGLANPYEQYF	TGTGCCAGCTCACCGGGGGGACTAGCTAATCCCTACGAGCAGTACTTC
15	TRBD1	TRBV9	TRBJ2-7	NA	CASSGGTGSFYEQYF	TGTGCCAGCAGCGGAGGGACAGGATCTTTCTACGAGCAGTACTTC
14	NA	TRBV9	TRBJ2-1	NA	CASSVGGLYNEQFF	TGTGCCAGCAGCGTAGGAGGGTTATACAATGAGCAGTTCTTC
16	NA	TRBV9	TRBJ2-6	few	CASSPTRGSGANVLTF	TGTGCCAGCAGCCCAACCAGAGGCTCTGGGGCCAACGTCCTGACTTTC
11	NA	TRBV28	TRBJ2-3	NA	CASSSQITQYF	TGTGCCAGCAGTTCCCAGATAACGCAGTATTTT
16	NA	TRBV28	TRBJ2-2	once	CASSPAGSGVGGELFF	TGTGCCAGCAGTCCGGCAGGGTCAGGAGTAGGCGGGGAGCTGTTTTTT
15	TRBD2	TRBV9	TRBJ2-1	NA	CASSVAGLAGNEQFF	TGTGCCAGCAGCGTAGCTGGACTAGCGGGCAATGAGCAGTTCTTC
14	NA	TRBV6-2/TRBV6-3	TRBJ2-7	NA	CASSRALTDYEQYF	TGTGCCAGCAGTCGCGCCCTGACAGACTACGAGCAGTACTTC
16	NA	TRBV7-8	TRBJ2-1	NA	CASSLVRDTLVSEQFF	TGTGCCAGCAGCTTAGTTAGGGACACCCTAGTCAGTGAGCAGTTCTTC
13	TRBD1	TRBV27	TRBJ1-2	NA	CASSRDRLYGYTF	TGTGCCAGCAGTCGGGACAGGCTCTATGGCTACACCTTC